This paragraph covers one T cell receptor (beta chain) sequence. Antigen: not known. These data belong to a study of blood T cells in healthy people across ages. V lost 2 bases to trimming and J lost 5 bases; unmatched junction nucleotides: 5. The CDR3 has 15 residues. CDR1 is SNHLY and CDR2 is FYNNEI in the germline V gene. Study-level results: Researchers deemed the diversity estimates from one million T cells underestimates. Expanded clonotype shifts may have been confounded, as the donors had an unknown CMV status.

A sample-barcoded 5' primer and a J-beta primer mix were used in a second PCR of about 7 to 11 cycles. In TCRdb, the 5' RACE reads were re-called with MiXCR into one record per CDR3 protein. The sample yields 1,100,000 or so distinct CDR3 sequences, 40% to 50% seen once. The sample comprised blood. The sequence derives from a woman in her fifties or sixties in good health. The chain uses TRBV2 and TRBJ2-2, with TRBD2 matching over 7 bases. CDR3 amino acids: CASSENGRKTGELFF. As DNA, the CDR3 is TGTGCCAGCAGTGAAAACGGGAGGAAGACCGGGGAGCTGTTTTTT.